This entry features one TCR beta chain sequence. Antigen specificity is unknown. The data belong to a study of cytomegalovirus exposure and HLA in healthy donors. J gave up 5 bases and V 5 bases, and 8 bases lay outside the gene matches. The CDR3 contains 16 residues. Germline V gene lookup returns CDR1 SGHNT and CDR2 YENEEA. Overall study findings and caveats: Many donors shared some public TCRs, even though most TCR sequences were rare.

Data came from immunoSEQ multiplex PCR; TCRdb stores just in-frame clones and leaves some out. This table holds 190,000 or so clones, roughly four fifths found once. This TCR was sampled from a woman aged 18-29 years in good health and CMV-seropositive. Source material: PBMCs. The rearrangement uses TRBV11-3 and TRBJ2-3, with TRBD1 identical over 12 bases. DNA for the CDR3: TGTGCCAGCAGCCACACCGGGACAGGGGGCAGAGATACGCAGTATTTT. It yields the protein CASSHTGTGGRDTQYF.